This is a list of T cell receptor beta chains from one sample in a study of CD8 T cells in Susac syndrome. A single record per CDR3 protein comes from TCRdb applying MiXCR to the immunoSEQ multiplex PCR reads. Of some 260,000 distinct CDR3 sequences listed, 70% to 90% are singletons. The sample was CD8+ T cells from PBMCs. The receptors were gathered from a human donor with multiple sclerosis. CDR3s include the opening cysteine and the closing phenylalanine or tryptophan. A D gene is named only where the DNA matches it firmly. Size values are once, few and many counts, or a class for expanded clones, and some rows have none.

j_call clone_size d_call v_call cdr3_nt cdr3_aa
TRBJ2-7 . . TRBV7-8 TGTGCCAGCAGCATTCTCGGGTTCTCCGAGCAGTACTTC CASSILGFSEQYF
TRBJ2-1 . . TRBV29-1 TGCAGCGTTGATGCTAGGGGTCGAAATGAGCAGTTCTTC CSVDARGRNEQFF
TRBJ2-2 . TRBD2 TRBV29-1 TGCACCGCGATTTCAGCGGGCGGGAGGCCCGGGGAGCTGTTTTTT CTAISAGGRPGELFF
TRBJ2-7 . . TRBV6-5 TGTGCCAGCAGTTATCTCGGGGGAGCGGCCGCCTACGAGCAGTACTTC CASSYLGGAAAYEQYF
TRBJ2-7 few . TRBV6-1 TGTGCCAGCAGTCCCGAGGACGGGTACGAGCAGTACTTC CASSPEDGYEQYF
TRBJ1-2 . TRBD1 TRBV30 TGTGCCTCCGGGACAGGGAACCACTATGGCTACACCTTC CASGTGNHYGYTF
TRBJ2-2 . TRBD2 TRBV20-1 TGCAGTGCTCCGAAGCCCAGACGTGCTAGCGGGAGGACGAACACCGGGGAGCTGTTTTTT CSAPKPRRASGRTNTGELFF
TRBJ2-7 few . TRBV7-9 TGTGCCAGCAGCTTCGGTGGTGGCGAGCAGTACTTC CASSFGGGEQYF
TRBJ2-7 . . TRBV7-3 TGTGCCAGCAGCTTAACGGCAACGTCAGTCTCCTACGAGCAGTACTTC CASSLTATSVSYEQYF
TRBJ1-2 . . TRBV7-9 TGTGCCAGCACCCTGGCCAGGGGTGGCTACACCTTC CASTLARGGYTF
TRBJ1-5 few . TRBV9 TGTGCCAGCAGCGTAGATGCAGGGTTAAATCAGCCCCAGCATTTT CASSVDAGLNQPQHF
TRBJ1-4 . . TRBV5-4 TGTGCCAGCAGCTTGGACAGGGCCGAAGAAAAACTGTTTTTT CASSLDRAEEKLFF
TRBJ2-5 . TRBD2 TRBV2 TGTGCCAGCAGTGATGGGACTAGCGGAGAGACCCAGTACTTC CASSDGTSGETQYF
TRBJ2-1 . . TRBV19 TGTGCCAGTTGGAGTCCAGTCAACTCCTACAATGAGCAGTTCTTC CASWSPVNSYNEQFF
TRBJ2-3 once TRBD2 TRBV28 TGTGCCAGCAGTTCCCCCCACAGAAGCGGGAGGGCCATATATACGCAGTATTTT CASSSPHRSGRAIYTQYF
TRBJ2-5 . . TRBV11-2 TGTGCCAGCAGCTTAGTTGCCGCGGGGGAGACCCAGTACTTC CASSLVAAGETQYF
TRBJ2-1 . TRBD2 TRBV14 TGTGCCAGCATCCCGGGACTAGCGGGACCGAGCTCCTACAATGAGCAGTTCTTC CASIPGLAGPSSYNEQFF
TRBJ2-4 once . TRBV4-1 TGCGCCAGCTCGAACCAAGCCAAAAACATTCAGTACTTC CASSNQAKNIQYF
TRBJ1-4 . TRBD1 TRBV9 TGTGCCAGCAGCGGAGGGGACAGCCCTCTCGAAAAACTGTTTTTT CASSGGDSPLEKLFF
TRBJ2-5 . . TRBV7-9 TGTGCCAGCAGCTGGTGGGGCGCGGAGACCCAGTACTTC CASSWWGAETQYF